These T cell receptor beta chains were read from a single sample in a study of human T cells and chemical hapten exposure. One entry per CDR3 protein, called by TCRdb with MiXCR from the RACE reads. The profile shows more than 100,000 distinct CDR3 sequences, around 13% of them singletons. The sequencing used whole blood, collected in connection with sensitization to the hapten diphenylcyclopropenone (DPC). Source of these receptors: a man aged 18 to 30 with alopecia areata. Some clones in this sample may be carry-over from other donors' samples. The CDR3 runs from the conserved cysteine through the conserved F or W. A D gene is named only where the DNA matches it firmly. The size field is filled for only some rows; it gives once, few, many or a size class.

v_call,clone_size,j_call,d_call,cdr3_nt,cdr3_aa
TRBV3-1,few,TRBJ2-5,-,TGTGCCAGCAGCCAAGACTTCCTCGGGGAGACCCAGTACTTC,CASSQDFLGETQYF
TRBV12-2,-,TRBJ1-3,-,TGTGCAAGTCGCTCCCTCCGGGACGGTCACTCTGGAAACACCATATATTTT,CASRSLRDGHSGNTIYF
TRBV6-6,-,TRBJ1-1,-,TGTGCCAGCAGTTACTCGAGGGGGTGGAGTCGCACCCTTGAAGCTTTCTTT,CASSYSRGWSRTLEAFF
TRBV20-1,few,TRBJ1-5,-,TGCAGTGGACTGGCGGGAATCGATCAGCCCCAGCATTTT,CSGLAGIDQPQHF
TRBV7-9,few,TRBJ1-6,TRBD1,TGTGCCAGCAGCTTAGGAGACAGGGCTCAATCACCCCTCCACTTT,CASSLGDRAQSPLHF
TRBV4-1,-,TRBJ2-2,-,TGCGCCAGCAGAAACCATTGGAGGTCGGGGGAGCTGTTTTTT,CASRNHWRSGELFF
TRBV6-2/TRBV6-3,many,TRBJ1-5,-,TGTGCCAGCAGTTACCAGGGAGTGCCCCAGCATTTT,CASSYQGVPQHF
TRBV2,-,TRBJ2-2,TRBD1,TGTGCCAGCAGTGAGCTGGGACAGGGGATGTCCGGGGAGCTGTTTTTT,CASSELGQGMSGELFF
TRBV27,-,TRBJ1-5,TRBD1,TGTGCCAGCAGTTTTGGACAGGGAGGGGGTCAGCCCCAGCATTTT,CASSFGQGGGQPQHF
TRBV20-1,few,TRBJ2-3,-,TGCAGTGCTAATATCGGTTTCTTTGGTACGCAGTATTTT,CSANIGFFGTQYF
TRBV29-1,few,TRBJ2-5,-,TGCAGCGTTGATGAGACTAGGCGAGAGACCCAGTACTTC,CSVDETRRETQYF
TRBV2,-,TRBJ2-7,TRBD1,TGTGCCAGCAGTGGACAGGGCCACGAGCAGTACTTC,CASSGQGHEQYF
TRBV15,few,TRBJ2-1,TRBD2,TGTGCCACCAGCAGAGCAACGGGGGGCTACAATGAGCAGTTCTTC,CATSRATGGYNEQFF
TRBV11-2,few,TRBJ1-1,-,TGTGCCAGCAGCTCCTCCTTGAACACTGAAGCTTTCTTT,CASSSSLNTEAFF
TRBV7-6,few,TRBJ2-1,TRBD1,TGTGCCAGCAGCTCCGGGACAGCTTCGTTCTTC,CASSSGTASFF
TRBV6-1,-,TRBJ1-1,-,TGTGCCAGCAGTGAAGCATCCAGGAACACTGAAGCTTTCTTT,CASSEASRNTEAFF
TRBV5-4,few,TRBJ2-5,TRBD2,TGTGCCAGCAGCGCGGGACTAGCGGAGTTCCAAGAGACCCAGTACTTC,CASSAGLAEFQETQYF
TRBV12-3/TRBV12-4,few,TRBJ2-4,TRBD1,TGTGCCAGCAGCTGGGGACAGAACCGAAACATTCAGTACTTC,CASSWGQNRNIQYF
TRBV7-2,few,TRBJ2-3,-,TGTGCCAGCAGCTTTTCAGGAGCCACAGATACGCAGTATTTT,CASSFSGATDTQYF
TRBV11-2,few,TRBJ2-5,-,TGTGCCAGCAGCTTCGGTTTCGAAGAGACCCAGTACTTC,CASSFGFEETQYF
TRBV4-3,-,TRBJ2-5,-,TGCGCCAGCAGCCAAGGCCCGGTAGAGACCCAGTACTTC,CASSQGPVETQYF
TRBV27,-,TRBJ1-2,-,TGTGCCAGCAGTTTATCTGGGGGGTCGGCCTATGGCTACACCTTC,CASSLSGGSAYGYTF
TRBV11-2,many,TRBJ2-5,TRBD2,TGTGCCAGCAGCTTAGATCGAGAAGCGGGGGTTCGGGAGACCCAGTACTTC,CASSLDREAGVRETQYF
TRBV7-6,-,TRBJ2-3,TRBD1,TGTGCCAGCAGCTTAGTAGACTGGGGGACAGGGGATTCAGATACGCAGTATTTT,CASSLVDWGTGDSDTQYF
TRBV11-2,few,TRBJ1-4,-,TGTGCCAGCAGCTCCGCAGTCGTAAAACTGTTTTTT,CASSSAVVKLFF
TRBV29-1,few,TRBJ2-3,-,TGCAGCGTTTTGGAGGATACGCAGTATTTT,CSVLEDTQYF
TRBV28,many,TRBJ1-5,-,TGTGCCAGCAGTTATCACGGGCAGGCTAATCAGCCCCAGCATTTT,CASSYHGQANQPQHF
TRBV4-2,-,TRBJ2-3,TRBD1,TGTGCCAGCAGCCAAGGACAGGGTGGAATTGGAGATACGCAGTATTTT,CASSQGQGGIGDTQYF
TRBV5-4,-,TRBJ2-3,TRBD2,TGTGCCAGCAGCTCTCTGGCGGGGGGGCAGGAAGGCACAGATACGCAGTATTTT,CASSSLAGGQEGTDTQYF
TRBV12-3/TRBV12-4,-,TRBJ2-1,-,TGTGCCAGCAGTTTCCCCCCCGCGCATGAGCAGTTCTTC,CASSFPPAHEQFF
TRBV6-5,few,TRBJ2-7,TRBD2,TGTGCCAGCAGTTCCACGGGACTAACTTCCTACGAGCAGTACTTC,CASSSTGLTSYEQYF
TRBV5-4,-,TRBJ1-6,-,TGTGCCAGCAGCTCGGAAGTTAATAATTCACCCCTCCACTTT,CASSSEVNNSPLHF
TRBV7-9,-,TRBJ1-1,-,TGTGCCAGCAGGCCGCCGTACCTCATCAGGGATACTGAAGCTTTCTTT,CASRPPYLIRDTEAFF
TRBV29-1,many,TRBJ2-5,-,TGCAGCGGGGCAGATAATCAAGAGACCCAGTACTTC,CSGADNQETQYF
TRBV9,-,TRBJ2-2,-,TGTGCCAGCAGCGTGGGACCCCCAGGGTTCAGGGAGCTGTTTTTT,CASSVGPPGFRELFF
TRBV29-1,many,TRBJ2-5,TRBD2,TGCAGCGTGAACGGGCTAGCGGGGTCCGAGACCCAGTACTTC,CSVNGLAGSETQYF
TRBV29-1,many,TRBJ1-1,-,TGCAGCGTTGACAGGGTGTTGAACACTGAAGCTTTCTTT,CSVDRVLNTEAFF